The 14 T cell receptor beta chains below come from one sample, sequenced in a study of regulatory T cells in long-lasting Graves disease. Time point reported: newly diagnosed GD, antithyroid drugs for less than 3 months. The TCR library used RNA extracted from PBMCs. According to the study, TCR beta libraries were built with iRepertoire HTBI primers and CDR3-region Arm-PCR. TCRdb reprocessed the multiplex PCR reads via MiXCR and lists one record per CDR3 protein. The table records over 500,000 distinct CDR3 sequences, about 15% of them present only once. These data were likewise used in another study, on T cells in Graves' hyperthyroidism and ophthalmopathy.

The material sequenced was peripheral blood mononuclear cells (PBMCs), taken at new diagnosis, from a patient treated with antithyroid drugs. The receptors were sampled from a woman under 40 with Graves disease.

The chain uses TRBV9 and TRBJ1-1; 7 positions agree with TRBD1. Per the germline V gene, CDR1 is SGDLS and CDR2 is YYNGEE. The CDR3 is 15 amino acids. After removal of 0 bases from V and 8 bases from J, the junction contained 10 bases not matched to a gene. The CDR3, as DNA: TGTGCCAGCAGCGTAGTATCCAGGGGGGGGGGAGAAGCTTTCTTT. It codes for CASSVVSRGGGEAFF.

This clonotype appeared many times. The junction shows a germline mismatch at one end, possibly a read error. The V gene is TRBV5-1, the J gene TRBJ2-1; TRBD2 matches 8 bases. This CDR3 has 15 amino acids. Germline loops: CDR1 SGHRS, CDR2 YFSETQ. The CDR3 is CASSLLADSYNEQFF. The CDR3 DNA follows: TGTGCCAGCAGCCTACTAGCGGACTCCTACAATGAGCAGTTCTTC.

The sample holds a few counts of this clonotype. This chain uses TRBV5-1 with TRBJ1-5; D unresolved. The germline CDR1 and CDR2 sequences are SGHRS and YFSETQ. This CDR3 has 15 residues. V was cut by 5 bases and J by 2 bases, with 14 bases left in between. DNA for the CDR3: TGCGCCAGCAGATTCACGGACGACGGCAATCAGCCCCAGCATTTT. It translates to CASRFTDDGNQPQHF.

The rearrangement links TRBV4-1 to TRBJ1-5, with D tentatively TRBD1 (6 bases). V gave up 0 bases and J gave up 7 bases, with 19 bases separating them. Per germline, CDR1 MGHRA and CDR2 YSYEKL. The CDR3 covers 17 residues. The CDR3 protein is CASSQETARGGGQPQHF. DNA of the CDR3: TGCGCCAGCAGCCAAGAAACCGCTCGGGGAGGGGGGCAGCCCCAGCATTTT.

This clonotype was detected a few times. This chain joins TRBV24-1 and TRBJ2-3; D is unclear. Per the germline V gene, CDR1 is KGHDR and CDR2 is SFDVKD. Trimming left V 4 bases short and J 5 bases short, with 15 bases between. This CDR3 is 15 amino acids long. This CDR3 reads CATSDPSVVVDTQYF. The DNA for the CDR3 is TGTGCCACCAGTGACCCATCCGTAGTGGTAGATACGCAGTATTTT.

Worth noting for this clonotype: The CDR3 does not close with the conserved phenylalanine or tryptophan, likely indicating a read error. DNA of the CDR3: TGTGCCAGCAGCCAAGAGAGAAACAATGAGCAGTTCCTC. This codes for CASSQERNNEQFL. V is TRBV3-1 and J is TRBJ2-1; no definite D call. Trimming stripped 0 bases from V and 5 bases from J, with 5 bases between. The CDR3 is 13 amino acids. The germline gives CDR1 LGHDT, CDR2 YNNKEL (reference sequence).

This chain links TRBV13 with TRBJ2-3, with 9 bases matching TRBD2. This CDR3 has 16 amino acids. Trimming removed 5 bases from V and 0 bases from J; junction bases left unmatched: 6. Germline CDR1 and CDR2: PRHDT and FYEKMQ (reference sequence). The CDR3 region is CASSARLAASTDTQYF. The CDR3 DNA follows: TGTGCCAGCAGCGCGCGACTAGCGGCTAGCACAGATACGCAGTATTTT.

This clonotype has ten or more counts. The V gene is TRBV30, the J gene TRBJ1-4; TRBD1 matches at 8 bases. Trimming removed 4 bases from V and 5 bases from J; junction bases left unmatched: 6. This CDR3 has 14 amino acids. Germline values: CDR1 GTSNPN, CDR2 SVGIG (reference sequence). For the CDR3, the DNA is TGTGCCTGGAAGACAGGGGATTGGAATGAAAAACTGTTTTTT. It specifies CAWKTGDWNEKLFF.

This clonotype occurred a few times. This chain joins TRBV2 and TRBJ2-2, with D possibly TRBD2 on 5 matching bases. Germline V gene sequence: CDR1 SNHLY, CDR2 FYNNEI. Trimming shortened V by 2 bases and J by 3 bases, and 10 bases separated the two germline ends. The CDR3 is 15 residues long. CDR3 DNA sequence: TGTGCCAGCAGTGAATTAACTAGACACACCGGGGAGCTGTTTTTT. Its protein is CASSELTRHTGELFF.

This clonotype occurred a few times. The genes are TRBV29-1 and TRBJ2-7; possibly TRBD2 for D (5 bases). Germline V gene sequence: CDR1 SQVTM, CDR2 ANQGSEA. The CDR3 spans 12 residues. V shed 4 bases and J shed 1 base, with 8 bases lying between them. The CDR3 reads CSVASGSYEQYF. The CDR3 DNA reads as TGCAGCGTTGCGAGCGGTTCCTACGAGCAGTACTTC.

This clonotype was detected only a few times. The V gene is TRBV7-2, the J gene TRBJ1-2; D call uncertain. Germline V gene sequence: CDR1 SGHTA, CDR2 FQGNSA. The CDR3 is 13 amino acids. V lost 5 bases and J lost 7, with 14 bases in between. The CDR3 loop reads CASSLHGASGYTF. In nucleotides, the CDR3 is TGTGCCAGCAGCCTACATGGCGCTAGTGGCTACACCTTC.

J is TRBJ2-1 and V is TRBV19; 8 nucleotides match TRBD1. Germline values: CDR1 LNHDA, CDR2 SQIVND (reference sequence). The CDR3 is 16 residues long. V dropped 6 bases and J dropped 9; count of bases not matched to a gene: 16. The CDR3 coding sequence is TGTGCCAGTAGACCTTTCGGGACAGGTTTAGGTGGTGAGCAGTTCTTC. Its translation is CASRPFGTGLGGEQFF.

V is TRBV5-1 and J is TRBJ1-2; 9 bases match TRBD1. The CDR3 loop spans 14 amino acids. Germline lookup yields CDR1 SGHRS and CDR2 YFSETQ. Trimming took 4 bases from V and 8 from J; bases not matched to a gene: 9. In nucleotides, the CDR3 is TGCGCCAGCAGCATCGGACAGGGGACTGGCGGCTACACCTTC. Protein sequence: CASSIGQGTGGYTF.

About this clonotype itself: A much larger clonotype is one base distant, so this may be a read error. The chain has TRBV24-1 and TRBJ2-2, with no clear D. The CDR3 is made up of 13 amino acids. Per germline, CDR1 KGHDR and CDR2 SFDVKD. The CDR3 protein is CVTSDFKGRELFF. CDR3 sequence (DNA): TGTGTCACCAGTGATTTTAAGGGCCGGGAGCTGTTTTTT.